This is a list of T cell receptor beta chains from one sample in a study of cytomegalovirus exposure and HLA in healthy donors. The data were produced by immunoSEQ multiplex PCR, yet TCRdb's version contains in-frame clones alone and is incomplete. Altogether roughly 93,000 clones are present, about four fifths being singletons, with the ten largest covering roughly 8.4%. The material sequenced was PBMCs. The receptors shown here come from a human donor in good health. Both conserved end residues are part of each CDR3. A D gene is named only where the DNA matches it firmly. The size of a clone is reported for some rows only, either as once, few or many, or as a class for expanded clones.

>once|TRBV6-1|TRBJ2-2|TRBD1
TGTGCCAGCAGGGGGACAGGGTCAGATACCGGGGAGCTGTTTTTT
CASRGTGSDTGELFF
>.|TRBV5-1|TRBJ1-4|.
TGCGCCAGCAGCTTCGCTCAGGGTGTATCTAATGAAAAACTGTTTTTT
CASSFAQGVSNEKLFF
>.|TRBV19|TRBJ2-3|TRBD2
TGTGCCAGTAGTGCCTGGACTAGCGGGATTAGCACAGATACGCAGTATTTT
CASSAWTSGISTDTQYF
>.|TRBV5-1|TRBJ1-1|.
TGCGCCAGCAGCCTAGCCGGGGTACTTACTGAAGCTTTCTTT
CASSLAGVLTEAFF
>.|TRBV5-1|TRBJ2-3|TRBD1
TGCGCCAGCAGCTTTCCGGGACAGGGGCGCTCAGATACGCAGTATTTT
CASSFPGQGRSDTQYF
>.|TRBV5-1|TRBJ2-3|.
.
CASSLRGLERDTQYF
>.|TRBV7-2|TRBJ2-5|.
TGTGCCAGCAGCTCGCAAGAGACCCAGTACTTC
CASSSQETQYF
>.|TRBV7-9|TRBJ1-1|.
TGTGCCAGCAGCAGTAATATGGCGGCTGAAGCTTTCTTT
CASSSNMAAEAFF
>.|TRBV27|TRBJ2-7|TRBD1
TGTGCCAGCAGTGGAAGGACAGGTGAGCAGTACTTC
CASSGRTGEQYF
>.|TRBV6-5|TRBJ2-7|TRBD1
TGTGCCAGCAGCCGGGGACAGCCGCCCTCCTACGAGCAGTACTTC
CASSRGQPPSYEQYF
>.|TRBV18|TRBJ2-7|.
TGTGCCAGCGCCGAAAGTGCCAGGGCCTACGAGCAGTACTTC
CASAESARAYEQYF
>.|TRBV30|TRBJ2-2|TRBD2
TGTGCCTGGAGGGGGCTAGCGGGAGACCTGAACACCGGGGAGCTGTTTTTT
CAWRGLAGDLNTGELFF
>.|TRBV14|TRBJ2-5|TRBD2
TGTGCCAGCAGTTCCTTGGGAGCGGGGGGGCCGGAAGAGACCCAGTACTTC
CASSSLGAGGPEETQYF
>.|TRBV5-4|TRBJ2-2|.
TGTGCCAGCAAAGGTGGGGGGATCGGCACCGGGGAGCTGTTTTTT
CASKGGGIGTGELFF
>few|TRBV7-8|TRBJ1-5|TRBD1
TGTGCCAGCAGCGTAGACAGGGTCCCCAATCAGCCCCAGCATTTT
CASSVDRVPNQPQHF
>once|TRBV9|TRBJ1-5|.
TGTGCCAGCAGCGTAGTTTGGGGCAGAGAAAAAAATCAGCCCCAGCATTTT
CASSVVWGREKNQPQHF